Sequencing of this T cell receptor (beta chain) was carried out in a study of CD8+ T cells in alopecia areata. At the level of the study: Treatment with tofacitinib (6 to 18 months) was followed by 6 months off drug.

On this clone: What it binds is unknown.

Treatment meaning: oral pan-JAK inhibitor, 5-10 mg twice daily. As part of sample collection, lesional scalp punch biopsies and peripheral blood were taken from alopecia areata patients. Isolated RNA was reverse transcribed into cDNA used as the sequencing template. Assay used: immunoSEQ multiplex PCR; TCRdb lists only in-frame clones, some missing. This table has approximately 180,000 clones, approximately 53% appearing once. V was cut by 6 bases and J by 1 base, with 15 bases left in between. This CDR3 is built from 15 residues. In germline, CDR1 is SNHLY, CDR2 FYNNEI. Study findings and constraints: Many expanded lesional clones persisted in scalp and blood during tofacitinib treatment.

This receptor was identified in a human donor with alopecia areata. The starting material was CD8+ T cells sorted from blood, obtained at week 24, from a patient treated with tofacitinib. The chain has TRBV2 and TRBJ1-1, with D maybe TRBD1 (6 bases). CDR3 sequence reads: CASRPGHGANTEAFF. In DNA form, the CDR3 reads TGTGCCAGCAGACCGGGACACGGGGCGAACACTGAAGCTTTCTTT.